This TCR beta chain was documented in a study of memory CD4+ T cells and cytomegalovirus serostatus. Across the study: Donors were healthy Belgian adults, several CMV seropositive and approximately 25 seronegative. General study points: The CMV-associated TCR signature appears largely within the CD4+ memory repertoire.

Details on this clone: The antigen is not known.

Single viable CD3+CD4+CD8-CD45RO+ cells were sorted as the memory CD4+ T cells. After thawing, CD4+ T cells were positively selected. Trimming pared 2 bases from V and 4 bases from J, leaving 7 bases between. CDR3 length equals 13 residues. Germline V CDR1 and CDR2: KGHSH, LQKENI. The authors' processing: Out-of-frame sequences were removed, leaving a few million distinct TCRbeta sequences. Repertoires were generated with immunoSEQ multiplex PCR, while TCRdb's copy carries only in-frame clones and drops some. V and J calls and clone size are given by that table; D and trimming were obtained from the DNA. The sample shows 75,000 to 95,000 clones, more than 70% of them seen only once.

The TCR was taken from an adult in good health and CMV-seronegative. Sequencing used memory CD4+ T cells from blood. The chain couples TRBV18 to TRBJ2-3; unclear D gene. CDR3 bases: TGTGCCAGCTCACCAACAAATTCAGATACGCAGTATTTT. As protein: CASSPTNSDTQYF.